The 13 T cell receptor beta chains reported below all come from one sample, sequenced in a study of blood T cell repertoires in COVID-19. Here immunoSEQ multiplex PCR was the method, and the copy in TCRdb shows in-frame clones only, minus some. The sample carries 250,000 to 300,000 clones, around nine tenths recorded once. Sample: peripheral blood. These receptors came from a woman in her 70s with COVID-19, enrolled during active disease.

This chain connects TRBV9 to TRBJ1-1, with a possible D match to TRBD1 (6 bases). Germline V gene lookup returns CDR1 SGDLS and CDR2 YYNGEE. This CDR3 comprises 14 residues. Between the trimmed V and J ends, which lost 4 bases and 1 base, there was a span of 11 bases. The CDR3 region is CASSPQGQNTEAFF. The CDR3 nucleotides are TGTGCCAGCAGCCCACAGGGACAGAACACTGAAGCTTTCTTT.

The chain combines TRBV28 with TRBJ2-3, with D tentatively TRBD1 (6 bases). Germline V gene sequence: CDR1 MDHEN, CDR2 SYDVKM. Deletions cut 4 bases from V and 3 bases from J, with 20 bases between. The CDR3 consists of 17 residues. The DNA of the CDR3 is TGTGCCAGCAGTTGGGGGCTGGCAGGCCCCAGGACAGATACGCAGTATTTT. Residues: CASSWGLAGPRTDTQYF.

V usage is TRBV18 and J usage is TRBJ2-7; D is possibly TRBD1 (6 bases). V was shortened by 3 bases and J by 2 bases, with 14 bases between the two germline ends. CDR1 and CDR2 from the germline V gene are KGHSH and LQKENI. This CDR3 region has 15 residues. Here the CDR3 DNA reads TGTGCCAGCTCACCGAGCCTGGACAGCGCCTACGAGCAGTACTTC. It is translated as CASSPSLDSAYEQYF.

V and J are TRBV6-5 and TRBJ1-1; possibly TRBD1 for D (5 bases). Per germline, CDR1 MNHEY and CDR2 SVGAGI. The CDR3 consists of 15 residues. Trimming took off 5 bases at V and 5 bases at J, with 18 bases between the two ends. The CDR3 sequence is CASSTPWEGRTEAFF. Written as DNA, the CDR3 is TGTGCCAGCAGTACCCCCTGGGAGGGGAGGACTGAAGCTTTCTTT.

The chain uses TRBV7-2 and TRBJ2-3; 12 positions agree with TRBD2. Looked up from germline, CDR1 is SGHTA and CDR2 is FQGNSA. The junction had 15 bases not matched to a gene; V was cut back by 3 bases and J by 14 bases. This CDR3 has 16 residues. The CDR3 DNA reads as TGTGCCAGCAGCTTGGGGGGACTAGCGGGCGAGATACGCATGTATTTT. Translation gives CASSLGGLAGEIRMYF.

This chain joins TRBV30 and TRBJ2-7, with 12 bases lining up with TRBD1. The CDR3 extends over 14 amino acids. Trimming removed 3 bases from V and 4 bases from J; junction bases left unmatched: 4. CDR1 and CDR2 from the germline V gene are GTSNPN and SVGIG (reference sequence). The CDR3 loop is CAWSGTGGFYEQYF. In DNA, the CDR3 is TGTGCCTGGAGCGGGACAGGGGGCTTTTACGAGCAGTACTTC. Full variable domain (rest looked up from reference TRBV30 and TRBJ2-7): SQTIHQWPATLVQPVGSPLSLECTVEGTSNPNLYWYRQAAGRGLQLLFYSVGIGQISSEVPQNLSASRPQDRQFILSSKKLLLSDSGFYLCAWSGTGGFYEQYFGPGTRLTVT.

The chain carries TRBV19 and TRBJ2-1, with TRBD2 identical over 7 bases. CDR1 is LNHDA and CDR2 is SQIVND in the germline V gene (reference sequence). This CDR3 spans 16 amino acids. V dropped 5 bases and J dropped 2; count of bases not matched to a gene: 9. CDR3 residues: CASSSPLGRAYNEQFF. Here the CDR3 DNA reads TGTGCCAGTAGTTCTCCCCTGGGGAGGGCCTACAATGAGCAGTTCTTC.

This chain uses TRBV12-2 with TRBJ2-7; the table gives TRBD1 as D, unverified against the DNA. TRBV12-2 constitutes a pseudogene. CDR3 length equals 14 residues. The CDR3 reads CASPRTGASSEQYF. The DNA for the CDR3 is TGTGCAAGTCCCAGGACAGGGGCTTCGTCCGAGCAGTACTTC.

The gene calls are TRBV6-5 and TRBJ1-2; D remains ambiguous. V was clipped by 10 bases and J by 8 bases, with 20 bases between them. The CDR3 covers 13 residues. Germline CDR1 and CDR2: MNHEY and SVGAGI. DNA of the CDR3: TGTGCCACCCGGGTGGAGGGTTTGCGGGGCTACACCTTC. Amino acids: CATRVEGLRGYTF.

The V call is TRBV11-2, the J call TRBJ1-6; no firm D call. V was clipped by 5 bases and J by 7 bases, with 12 bases between them. This CDR3 is 14 amino acids long. Germline assignment: CDR1 SGHAT and CDR2 FQNNGV. In DNA form, the CDR3 reads TGTGCCAGCAGCCAAAGACGGGAAAATTCACCCCTCCACTTT. Encoded protein: CASSQRRENSPLHF.

The chain joins TRBV11-2 to TRBJ2-6, with a possible D match to TRBD1 (5 bases). From germline, CDR1 is SGHAT and CDR2 FQNNGV. CDR3 length: 15 amino acids. V lost 5 bases and J 1 base, leaving 9 bases between the germline ends. In nucleotides, the CDR3 is TGTGCCAGCAGCCCCCGACAGTCTGGGGCCAACGTCCTGACTTTC. It translates to CASSPRQSGANVLTF.

The genes are TRBV24-1 and TRBJ2-3; 9 positions match TRBD1. The V gene's germline CDR1 is KGHDR and CDR2 SFDVKD. Trimming took 4 bases from V and 0 from J; bases not matched to a gene: 4. This CDR3 region has 16 residues. DNA of the CDR3: TGTGCCACCAGTGAGCCGGGACAGGGTAGCACAGATACGCAGTATTTT. Protein: CATSEPGQGSTDTQYF.

A single count supports this clone. The J gene is TRBJ1-1, the V gene TRBV27; tentative D call: TRBD1 (5 bases). The CDR3 is 15 amino acids. Germline V gene sequence: CDR1 MNHEY, CDR2 SMNVEV (reference sequence). Trimming took 2 bases from V and 2 from J, leaving 12 bases between them. The CDR3 reads CASSLRGMVNTEAFF. The CDR3 nucleotides are TGTGCCAGCAGTTTACGGGGGATGGTTAACACTGAAGCTTTCTTT.